These 27 T cell receptor beta chains were sequenced from one sample in a study of cytomegalovirus exposure and HLA in healthy donors. PCR involved 60 Vbeta and 13 Jbeta primers. Clones were sequenced by immunoSEQ multiplex PCR, and TCRdb holds only the in-frame ones, with some missing. Of 150,000 to 200,000 clones in the sample, 80% to 85% were seen once. Sequencing was carried out using PBMCs. Receptors were obtained from a young woman in good health and CMV-seronegative.

The chain employs TRBV28 and TRBJ2-7; weak D call: TRBD1 (5 bases). Germline loops: CDR1 MDHEN, CDR2 SYDVKM. This CDR3 comprises 14 residues. Between the trimmed V and J ends, which lost 6 bases and 2 bases, there was a span of 14 bases. The CDR3: CASSYPGAAYEQYF. The CDR3 DNA is TGTGCCAGCAGCTACCCTGGGGCAGCCTACGAGCAGTACTTC.

This clone was seen a single time. Other DNA sequences in this specimen translate into the identical CDR3. This chain joins TRBV19 and TRBJ1-2; no reliable D call. Per the germline V gene, CDR1 is LNHDA and CDR2 is SQIVND (reference sequence). This CDR3 has 13 amino acids. Trimming left V 0 bases short and J 2 bases short, with 4 bases between. In DNA, the CDR3 is TGTGCCAGTAGTATAGACCGGAACTATGGCTACACCTTC. Protein: CASSIDRNYGYTF. The variable domain in full, with the rest retrieved from reference TRBV19 and TRBJ1-2, is DGGITQSPKYLFRKEGQNVTLSCEQNLNHDAMYWYRQDPGQGLRLIYYSQIVNDFQKGDIAEGYSVSREKKESFPLTVTSAQKNPTAFYLCASSIDRNYGYTFGSGTRLTVV.

The chain links TRBV5-4 to TRBJ2-1; D remains ambiguous. This CDR3 has 13 amino acids. CDR1 and CDR2 (germline): SGHNT, YYREEE (reference sequence). V lost 3 bases and J 0 bases, leaving 4 bases between the germline ends. CDR3 loop: CASSSNSYNEQFF. Here the CDR3 DNA reads TGTGCCAGCAGCTCCAACTCCTACAATGAGCAGTTCTTC. The full variable domain, its missing parts supplied by reference TRBV5-4 and TRBJ2-1, is ETGVTQSPTHLIKTRGQQVTLRCSSQSGHNTVSWYQQALGQGPQFIFQYYREEENGRGNFPPRFSGLQFPNYSSELNVNALELDDSALYLCASSSNSYNEQFFGPGTRLTVL.

CDR3 nucleotide sequence: TGTGCCTGGAGTGCGACTAGCATCGGTTTTAGGGATGAGCAGTTCTTC. Amino acids: CAWSATSIGFRDEQFF. V gene TRBV30 combines with J gene TRBJ2-1; TRBD2 matches at 7 bases. The CDR3 extends over 16 amino acids. V shed 1 base and J 8 bases; nucleotides not matched to a gene: 14. Germline CDR1 reads GTSNPN; CDR2 reads SVGIG (reference sequence).

The chain uses TRBV5-1 and TRBJ1-4; D is perhaps TRBD1 (6 bases). Germline values: CDR1 SGHRS, CDR2 YFSETQ. The CDR3 has 17 residues. V was trimmed by 0 bases and J by 5 bases, leaving 17 bases between them. The CDR3 DNA is TGCGCCAGCAGCTTGGCCGGGACACAGGGTCACAATGAAAAACTGTTTTTT. Translating it yields CASSLAGTQGHNEKLFF. The full variable domain, rest sourced from reference TRBV5-1 and TRBJ1-4, is KAGVTQTPRYLIKTRGQQVTLSCSPISGHRSVSWYQQTPGQGLQFLFEYFSETQRNKGNFPGRFSGRQFSNSRSEMNVSTLELGDSALYLCASSLAGTQGHNEKLFFGSGTQLSVL.

This sequence joins TRBV28 and TRBJ2-3; 7 positions match TRBD2. Germline V gene lookup returns CDR1 MDHEN and CDR2 SYDVKM. Unmatched junction bases numbered 9, after V lost 3 bases and J lost 3 bases. The CDR3 contains 16 residues. This CDR3 is CASSFYPQRETDTQYF. In DNA form, the CDR3 reads TGTGCCAGCAGTTTTTACCCACAGCGGGAAACAGATACGCAGTATTTT.

The V call is TRBV28, the J call TRBJ1-2, with D unclear. CDR3 length: 12 amino acids. V was trimmed by 3 bases and J by 4 bases, leaving 6 bases between them. CDR1 is MDHEN, CDR2 SYDVKM, per germline. The CDR3 is CASSFRGYGYTF. The CDR3 bases are TGTGCCAGCAGTTTCCGGGGCTATGGCTACACCTTC.

This rearrangement joins TRBV6-5 to TRBJ2-3; 8 bases are shared with TRBD1. Germline V lookup: CDR1 MNHEY, CDR2 SVGAGI. V lost 0 bases to trimming and J lost 6 bases; unmatched junction nucleotides: 2. The CDR3 spans 14 residues. DNA of the CDR3: TGTGCCAGCAGTTACTCAACAGGGGGTGATACGCAGTATTTT. This translates into CASSYSTGGDTQYF.

The chain has TRBV7-6 and TRBJ2-7, with 7 bases lining up with TRBD1. The trim removed 2 bases at V and 0 bases at J, leaving 4 bases unmatched. Germline V lookup: CDR1 SGHVS, CDR2 FNYEAQ. The CDR3 totals 15 residues. CDR3 protein: CASSLTRDSSYEQYF. The CDR3 DNA reads TGTGCCAGCAGCTTAACCCGGGACAGCTCCTACGAGCAGTACTTC. Full variable domain (rest looked up from reference TRBV7-6 and TRBJ2-7): GAGVSQSPRYKVTKRGQDVALRCDPISGHVSLYWYRQALGQGPEFLTYFNYEAQQDKSGLPNDRFSAERPEGSISTLTIQRTEQRDSAMYRCASSLTRDSSYEQYFGPGTRLTVT.

The genes are TRBV28 and TRBJ2-7; perhaps TRBD2 as D (5 bases). Germline V gene data show CDR1 as MDHEN and CDR2 as SYDVKM. This CDR3 contains 16 residues. Trimming removed 6 bases at V and 6 bases at J, with 24 bases between. The CDR3 sequence is CASSPLGDHPRGEQYF. The DNA of the CDR3 is TGTGCCAGCAGCCCCCTGGGAGATCACCCTCGGGGCGAGCAGTACTTC.

J is TRBJ2-3 and V is TRBV9; 11 bases map to TRBD2. CDR3 length: 15 amino acids. Germline trimming cut 6 bases from V and 1 base from J; bases unmatched to any gene: 4. CDR1 and CDR2 from the germline V gene are SGDLS and YYNGEE. CDR3: CASTLSGRGTDTQYF. CDR3 DNA sequence: TGTGCCAGCACTCTTAGCGGGAGGGGCACAGATACGCAGTATTTT.

In the case of this clone: The junction and the germline gene differ at one end; a read error may be behind it. The rearrangement joins TRBV7-9 to TRBJ2-7, with no clear D. The germline gives CDR1 SEHNR, CDR2 FQNEAQ (reference sequence). CDR3 length: 15 amino acids. CDR3 nucleotides: TGTTCCAGCAGCTTACCCCCTTCTAGTTCCTACGAGCAGTACTTC. This gives the protein CSSSLPPSSSYEQYF.

This sequence joins TRBV9 and TRBJ2-7; TRBD2 agrees at 11 bases. The CDR3 spans 15 residues. V shed 3 bases, J shed 6 bases, and the junction held 8 bases outside the gene matches. CDR1 is SGDLS, CDR2 YYNGEE, per germline. The CDR3 bases are TGTGCCAGCAGCGCCTTCCTAGCGGGGGGAGGCGAGCAGTACTTC. This encodes CASSAFLAGGGEQYF.

V is TRBV5-1 and J is TRBJ1-1; D may be TRBD1 (5 bases). Germline V gene lookup returns CDR1 SGHRS and CDR2 YFSETQ. Trimming shortened V by 4 bases and J by 7 bases, and 14 bases separated the two germline ends. This CDR3 spans 13 amino acids. This CDR3 is CASSRGTFFEAFF. CDR3 coding DNA: TGCGCCAGCAGCCGGGGGACGTTTTTTGAAGCTTTCTTT.

This clone was found once. J is TRBJ2-3 and V is TRBV4-1; D gene unclear. Deletions cut 4 bases from V and 6 bases from J, with 20 bases between. The CDR3 has 16 amino acids. CDR1 is MGHRA and CDR2 is YSYEKL in the germline V gene. The CDR3 DNA reads as TGCGCCAGCAGCCTAACCGCCGAGACTTCTGTTGATACGCAGTATTTT. Protein sequence: CASSLTAETSVDTQYF.

This clone was seen a single time. The chain combines TRBV28 with TRBJ2-1; 7 nucleotides align to TRBD1. Per the germline V gene, CDR1 is MDHEN and CDR2 is SYDVKM. The CDR3 length is 15 residues. Trimming removed 4 bases from V and 3 bases from J; junction bases left unmatched: 6. The DNA of the CDR3 is TGTGCCAGCAGTTCTGGACAGGTACGCTACAATGAGCAGTTCTTC. Translating it yields CASSSGQVRYNEQFF.

Only a few counts were recorded for this clone. The chain joins TRBV5-1 to TRBJ2-3; the D gene is possibly TRBD1 (5 bases). Germline V gene lookup returns CDR1 SGHRS and CDR2 YFSETQ. The CDR3 loop spans 15 amino acids. V was clipped by 1 base and J by 0 bases, with 9 bases between them. The CDR3 here is CASSLRGRSTDTQYF. CDR3 DNA: TGCGCCAGCAGCTTGAGGGGTCGAAGCACAGATACGCAGTATTTT.

The chain joins TRBV7-9 to TRBJ2-3; D gene unclear. The CDR3 contains 14 residues. The V and J ends lost 1 base and 1 base respectively, with 6 bases between them. CDR1 is SEHNR, CDR2 FQNEAQ, per germline (reference sequence). This CDR3 reads CASSLGLGTDTQYF. The CDR3 coding sequence is TGTGCCAGCAGCTTAGGACTGGGCACAGATACGCAGTATTTT.

This clone came up a few times. CDR3 nucleotides: TGCGCCAGCAGCCACCAAGCTAGCGGGGCAGATGAGCAGTTCTTC. Translated: CASSHQASGADEQFF. The rearrangement uses TRBV4-3 and TRBJ2-1; TRBD2 agrees at 9 bases. The CDR3 is 15 amino acids. V lost 3 bases and J lost 8; bases outside the gene matches: 8. Germline CDR1 reads LGHNA; CDR2 reads YSLEER.

The CDR3 spells CASNDRTTYEQYF. CDR3 DNA: TGTGCCAGCAACGACAGGACAACCTACGAGCAGTACTTC. The chain uses TRBV28 and TRBJ2-7; D is possibly TRBD1 (6 bases). Germline CDR1 and CDR2: MDHEN and SYDVKM. The CDR3 is 13 residues long. V was cut by 7 bases and J by 2 bases, with 12 bases left in between.

This clone came up once. This rearrangement joins TRBV5-1 to TRBJ2-2; TRBD2 agrees at 15 bases. V shed 3 bases and J 7 bases; nucleotides not matched to a gene: 7. This CDR3 has 17 residues. Germline V CDR1 and CDR2: SGHRS, YFSETQ. CDR3 protein: CASSWTSGGAGNGELFF. CDR3 coding DNA: TGCGCCAGCAGCTGGACTAGCGGGGGGGCCGGGAACGGGGAGCTGTTTTTT.

This chain connects TRBV2 to TRBJ1-1; D is unresolved. The germline V and J ends were trimmed by 5 bases and 2 bases, with 18 bases remaining between them. Per germline, CDR1 SNHLY and CDR2 FYNNEI. The CDR3 is 16 amino acids. This CDR3 reads CASSFPREGFNTEAFF. CDR3 nucleotide sequence: TGTGCCAGCAGTTTCCCTCGGGAGGGCTTTAACACTGAAGCTTTCTTT.

The chain recombines TRBV10-3 with TRBJ1-3; no firm D call. The V end lost 5 bases, the J end lost 1 base, and 9 bases lay between the germline ends. This CDR3 spans 14 amino acids. From germline, CDR1 is ENHRY and CDR2 SYGVKD. As DNA, the CDR3 is TGTGCCATCAGTTCAGGAAAATCTGGAAACACCATATATTTT. Amino acid sequence: CAISSGKSGNTIYF.

The chain joins TRBV6-5 to TRBJ1-2; D possibly corresponds to TRBD1 (5 bases). The length of the CDR3 is 13 residues. Between the trimmed V and J ends, which lost 7 bases and 1 base, there was a span of 10 bases. Germline V gene data show CDR1 as MNHEY and CDR2 as SVGAGI. CDR3 sequence: CASTSGDNYGYTF. CDR3 coding DNA: TGTGCCAGCACCTCGGGGGATAACTATGGCTACACCTTC.

The gene calls are TRBV6-6 and TRBJ1-4; the match to TRBD1 covers 9 bases. Per the germline V gene, CDR1 is MNHNY and CDR2 is SVGAGI (reference sequence). CDR3 length equals 16 residues. Trimming at V came to 6 bases and at J to 8 bases, leaving 13 bases not matched to a gene. CDR3 protein: CASSLKQGARGEKLFF. In DNA, the CDR3 is TGTGCCAGCAGCCTCAAACAGGGGGCCAGGGGAGAAAAACTGTTTTTT.

The gene calls are TRBV6-1 and TRBJ1-6; D is undetermined. The germline V gene has CDR1 MNHNS and CDR2 SASEGT. This CDR3 comprises 18 residues. Trimming took 2 bases from V and 3 from J, leaving 17 bases between them. The CDR3 region has the DNA TGTGCCAGCAGTGAATTTCGGGGAGGGCTAGTCTATAATTCACCCCTCCACTTT. Translated: CASSEFRGGLVYNSPLHF.

The chain is built from TRBV7-6 and TRBJ2-5; D might be TRBD2 (6 bases). Germline CDR1 is SGHVS and CDR2 is FNYEAQ. The CDR3 contains 16 residues. The V end lost 0 bases, the J end lost 1 base, and 12 bases lay between the germline ends. CDR3 residues: CASSLARRVSQETQYF. In nucleotides, the CDR3 is TGTGCCAGCAGCTTAGCGCGGAGGGTTTCCCAAGAGACCCAGTACTTC.